Each of the 21 T cell receptor beta chains below was sequenced from the same sample in a study of shared T cell receptors in the human thymus. Produced via immunoSEQ multiplex PCR; TCRdb's table is partial and in-frame only. The sample yields about 540,000 clones, around 78% seen once. The same sample was also studied in work on human thymus T cells.

Sequenced material: thymocytes. The receptor source for this set is a boy in the first two years of life with a congenital heart defect.

The V and J genes are TRBV28 and TRBJ2-1; TRBD2 aligns across 12 bases. Germline lookup yields CDR1 MDHEN and CDR2 SYDVKM. Trimming at V came to 6 bases and at J to 7 bases, leaving 4 bases not matched to a gene. The CDR3 spans 14 residues. The chain's CDR3 is CASRVTSGRNEQFF. The CDR3 coding sequence is TGTGCCAGCAGGGTGACTAGCGGGAGAAATGAGCAGTTCTTC.

The J gene is TRBJ2-5, the V gene TRBV4-3; weak D call: TRBD2 (5 bases). Trimming took off 3 bases at V and 5 bases at J, with 22 bases between the two ends. The CDR3 covers 17 residues. In germline, CDR1 is LGHNA, CDR2 YSLEER. This CDR3 reads CASSHLYGVRGWETQYF. In nucleotides, the CDR3 is TGCGCCAGCAGCCATCTCTACGGGGTACGGGGTTGGGAGACCCAGTACTTC.

The rearrangement joins TRBV9 to TRBJ2-1; 7 nucleotides agree with TRBD2. The germline V gene has CDR1 SGDLS and CDR2 YYNGEE. This CDR3 is 18 amino acids long. V lost 0 bases, J lost 5 bases, and 14 bases stayed unmatched. The CDR3 loop is CASSVAGSGEGVNNEQFF. The DNA of the CDR3 is TGTGCCAGCAGCGTAGCGGGTTCGGGGGAGGGTGTCAACAATGAGCAGTTCTTC.

The chain employs TRBV4-3 and TRBJ2-7, with a weak D call TRBD2 (5 bases). Germline CDR1 is LGHNA and CDR2 is YSLEER. CDR3 length: 12 residues. Trimming removed 1 base from V and 4 bases from J, with 5 bases in between. CDR3 DNA: TGCGCCAGCAGCCAAGGGGAGTACGAGCAGTACTTC. Translating it yields CASSQGEYEQYF.

The chain employs TRBV6-6 and TRBJ1-5; tentative D call: TRBD1 (6 bases). The CDR3 runs to 13 residues. V was shortened by 6 bases and J by 3 bases, with 9 bases between the two germline ends. Germline CDR1 reads MNHNY; CDR2 reads SVGAGI (reference sequence). CDR3 region: CASSRQVNQPQHF. CDR3 nucleotide sequence: TGTGCCAGCAGCCGACAGGTCAATCAGCCCCAGCATTTT.

The chain couples TRBV11-2 to TRBJ2-7; tentatively, D is TRBD1 (6 bases). This CDR3 has 16 residues. V was trimmed by 6 bases and J by 3 bases, leaving 21 bases between them. CDR1 is SGHAT, CDR2 FQNNGV, per germline. In DNA form, the CDR3 reads TGTGCCAGCAGGACCCGTGAGGCAGGGGACGACTACGAGCAGTACTTC. Protein sequence: CASRTREAGDDYEQYF.

The chain carries TRBV5-6 and TRBJ2-2; a weak D match, TRBD2 (5 bases). Germline-derived CDR1 and CDR2 are SGHDT and YYEEEE. Trimming pared 3 bases from V and 1 base from J, leaving 16 bases between. This CDR3 is 17 amino acids long. The CDR3 sequence: CASSYPPGSENTGELFF. The CDR3, as DNA: TGTGCCAGCAGCTACCCACCGGGTAGCGAGAACACCGGGGAGCTGTTTTTT.

The chain joins TRBV29-1 to TRBJ2-1; 7 bases match TRBD2. CDR3 size: 13 residues. Germline CDR1 and CDR2: SQVTM and ANQGSEA. The CDR3 spells CSSSRLADNEQFF. In DNA, the CDR3 is TGCAGTTCCTCTAGGCTAGCGGACAATGAGCAGTTCTTC.

This chain connects TRBV19 to TRBJ2-5; 12 nucleotides line up with TRBD2. Germline trimming cut 5 bases from V and 2 bases from J; bases unmatched to any gene: 9. The CDR3 sequence is 17 residues long. In germline, CDR1 is LNHDA, CDR2 SQIVND (reference sequence). The DNA of the CDR3 is TGTGCCAGTAGTCCCGATCCTAGCGGGAGGGGACAAGAGACCCAGTACTTC. It yields the protein CASSPDPSGRGQETQYF.

V and J are TRBV9 and TRBJ2-3, with 15 bases matching TRBD2. V shed 4 bases and J 5 bases; nucleotides not matched to a gene: 5. CDR1 and CDR2 (germline): SGDLS, YYNGEE. This CDR3 is built from 16 residues. This CDR3 is CASSPGTSGRLDTQYF. The CDR3 DNA reads TGTGCCAGCAGCCCGGGGACTAGCGGGAGGCTAGATACGCAGTATTTT. Drawing the rest from reference TRBV9 and TRBJ2-3, the complete variable domain is DSGVTQTPKHLITATGQRVTLRCSPRSGDLSVYWYQQSLDQGLQFLIQYYNGEERAKGNILERFSAQQFPDLHSELNLSSLELGDSALYFCASSPGTSGRLDTQYFGPGTRLTVL.

The genes are TRBV10-1 and TRBJ2-3; TRBD2 matches at 11 bases. Germline V gene sequence: CDR1 WNHNN, CDR2 SYGVQD (reference sequence). The CDR3 has 17 amino acids. V lost 0 bases and J lost 4; bases outside the gene matches: 6. This CDR3 reads CASSESTSGSRADTQYF. The CDR3 bases are TGCGCCAGCAGTGAGTCCACTAGCGGGAGTAGAGCAGATACGCAGTATTTT.

The V gene is TRBV5-1, the J gene TRBJ2-3, with TRBD2 matching 7 bases. There are 15 residues in the CDR3. Germline lookup yields CDR1 SGHRS and CDR2 YFSETQ. Trimming at V came to 7 bases and at J to 3 bases, leaving 11 bases not matched to a gene. The CDR3 nucleotides are TGCGCCAGCGGGGAGGGCGGGAGAAGTACAGATACGCAGTATTTT. Amino acid sequence: CASGEGGRSTDTQYF.

This chain joins TRBV30 and TRBJ2-1, with 12 bases aligning to TRBD2. The ends lost 0 bases at V and 10 bases at J; junction bases unmatched: 4. CDR1 is GTSNPN, CDR2 SVGIG, per germline (reference sequence). The CDR3 length is 14 residues. The CDR3 here is CAWSVRTSGREQFF. The CDR3 bases are TGTGCCTGGAGTGTACGCACTAGCGGGAGGGAGCAGTTCTTC. The variable domain in full, with the rest retrieved from reference TRBV30 and TRBJ2-1, is SQTIHQWPATLVQPVGSPLSLECTVEGTSNPNLYWYRQAAGRGLQLLFYSVGIGQISSEVPQNLSASRPQDRQFILSSKKLLLSDSGFYLCAWSVRTSGREQFFGPGTRLTVL.

Only one count was recorded for this clone. The chain has TRBV12-5 and TRBJ1-2, with 7 bases aligning to TRBD1. V was clipped by 5 bases and J by 7 bases; unmatched bases: 19. CDR1 is LGHNT and CDR2 is FRNRAP in the germline V gene. The CDR3 length is 17 residues. In nucleotides, the CDR3 is TGTGCTAGTGGTCTCCCCTCGTTAGAGGGACAGTTTTCTGGCTACACCTTC. It translates to CASGLPSLEGQFSGYTF.

The chain joins TRBV4-1 to TRBJ2-1, with 10 positions matching TRBD1. The CDR3 consists of 15 residues. Germline CDR1 MGHRA, CDR2 YSYEKL. The V segment lost 4 bases and the J segment 8 bases; nucleotides outside the gene matches: 8. Here the CDR3 reads CASSLRDRGSDEQFF. The CDR3 coding sequence is TGCGCCAGCAGCCTCCGGGACAGGGGTAGCGATGAGCAGTTCTTC.

This clone was counted a single time. The J gene is TRBJ2-1, the V gene TRBV29-1, with 8 bases aligning to TRBD1. The V gene's germline CDR1 is SQVTM and CDR2 ANQGSEA. With 7 bases clipped from V and 2 bases from J, the junction kept 19 bases outside the gene matches. The CDR3 consists of 18 residues. The CDR3 DNA sequence: TGCAGCGCCCTGGACAGGGAAGGTCGGCAAGGCGCCTACAATGAGCAGTTCTTC. Amino acid sequence: CSALDREGRQGAYNEQFF.

V and J are TRBV25-1 and TRBJ1-1; no reliable D call. The germline V gene has CDR1 MGHDK and CDR2 SYGVNS. V was cut by 5 bases and J by 5 bases, with 6 bases left in between. CDR3 size: 11 residues. The CDR3, as DNA: TGTGCCAGCAGTTCAGGAACTGAAGCTTTCTTT. Amino acid sequence: CASSSGTEAFF.

The chain has TRBV7-9 and TRBJ2-2, with 8 bases lining up with TRBD1. The CDR3 has 14 amino acids. CDR1 SEHNR and CDR2 FQNEAQ come from the germline V gene (reference sequence). The V segment lost 3 bases and the J segment 4 bases; nucleotides outside the gene matches: 1. The CDR3 protein is CASSFGTGTGELFF. The CDR3 DNA reads as TGTGCCAGCAGCTTCGGGACAGGCACCGGGGAGCTGTTTTTT.

The chain uses TRBV27 and TRBJ2-7; tentative D call: TRBD1 (6 bases). In germline, CDR1 is MNHEY, CDR2 SMNVEV (reference sequence). Deletions cut 4 bases from V and 1 base from J, with 17 bases between. This CDR3 is built from 16 residues. The CDR3 spells CASSSTTGSNSYEQYF. The CDR3 DNA sequence: TGTGCCAGCAGTTCCACGACAGGTTCCAATTCCTACGAGCAGTACTTC.

The chain carries TRBV6-6 and TRBJ2-1, with 13 nucleotides matching TRBD2. CDR3 size: 15 residues. V dropped 4 bases and J dropped 8; count of bases not matched to a gene: 5. Germline V CDR1 and CDR2: MNHNY, SVGAGI (reference sequence). Here the CDR3 DNA reads TGTGCCAGCAGTTTTGACGGACTAGCGGGAGATGAGCAGTTCTTC. As protein: CASSFDGLAGDEQFF.

The rearrangement links TRBV14 to TRBJ2-5; 8 bases are a match to TRBD1. The CDR3 length is 15 residues. Trimming cost V 2 bases and J 6 bases; bases outside gene matches: 8. Per germline, CDR1 SGHDN and CDR2 FVKESK. CDR3 in amino acids: CASSQKMTGEKTQYF. The CDR3 DNA is TGTGCCAGCAGCCAAAAGATGACAGGGGAAAAGACCCAGTACTTC.